The 8 T cell receptor beta chains below all came from one sample that was sequenced in a study of Tregs in tolerant kidney transplant recipients. Profiled with immunoSEQ multiplex PCR; TCRdb holds only in-frame clones, not every one. Among under 95,000 clones listed, approximately 90% were seen once. The source was Tregs from blood, collected before the transplant. The receptors derive from a human donor who received a combined kidney and bone marrow transplant.

V gene TRBV7-8 combines with J gene TRBJ2-7, with D tentatively TRBD2 (6 bases). V was cut by 5 bases and J by 3 bases, with 14 bases left in between. Germline values: CDR1 SGHVS, CDR2 FQNEAQ. This CDR3 is built from 14 residues. The CDR3 DNA reads as TGTGCCAGCAGCCCCCGGACTATCAACTACGAGCAGTACTTC. The encoded protein is CASSPRTINYEQYF.

The chain recombines TRBV18 with TRBJ1-6, with a weak D call TRBD1 (5 bases). From germline, CDR1 is KGHSH and CDR2 LQKENI. This CDR3 has 13 amino acids. V gave up 6 bases and J gave up 11 bases, with 14 bases separating them. The CDR3 DNA reads TGTGCCAGCTCGGGGGTGGAGCGTCCACCCCTCCACTTT. Encoded protein: CASSGVERPPLHF.

This sequence joins TRBV28 and TRBJ1-4; D remains ambiguous. This CDR3 has 16 amino acids. The V end lost 3 bases, the J end lost 7 bases, and 18 bases lay between the germline ends. Per the germline V gene, CDR1 is MDHEN and CDR2 is SYDVKM. CDR3 bases: TGTGCCAGCAGTTTCCTCCCGGGTCGGAGGAGTGAAAAACTGTTTTTT. Protein: CASSFLPGRRSEKLFF.

The chain employs TRBV6-5 and TRBJ2-5; weak D call: TRBD1 (6 bases). In germline, CDR1 is MNHEY, CDR2 SVGAGI. The CDR3 is 15 amino acids. Trimming shortened V by 6 bases and J by 4 bases, and 18 bases separated the two germline ends. The CDR3, as DNA: TGTGCCAGCAGAGACCACAGGGAGAATCGAGAGACCCAGTACTTC. Its translation is CASRDHRENRETQYF.

The rearrangement uses TRBV11-2 and TRBJ2-4; TRBD2 is a possible D gene (5 bases). Germline V CDR1 and CDR2: SGHAT, FQNNGV. V lost 2 bases to trimming and J lost 0 bases, with 11 bases between them. This CDR3 is 16 amino acids long. This CDR3 reads CASSLSGVLAKNIQYF. The DNA for the CDR3 is TGTGCCAGCAGCTTAAGCGGAGTACTAGCCAAAAACATTCAGTACTTC.

The rearrangement uses TRBV2 and TRBJ2-5; no clear D gene. This CDR3 has 15 amino acids. CDR1 and CDR2 (germline): SNHLY, FYNNEI. V was pared by 8 bases and J by 4 bases, with 20 bases between. CDR3 bases: TGTGCCAGCGCCAAAGGCCTACCCACCGGAGAGACCCAGTACTTC. It is translated as CASAKGLPTGETQYF.

The chain has TRBV9 and TRBJ1-1, with D possibly being TRBD1 (5 bases). The CDR3 loop spans 17 amino acids. Per the germline V gene, CDR1 is SGDLS and CDR2 is YYNGEE. V dropped 2 bases and J dropped 1 base, with 18 bases sitting between them. The CDR3 is CASSVSMSTGSNTEAFF. DNA for the CDR3: TGTGCCAGCAGCGTTTCGATGTCCACAGGCTCGAACACTGAAGCTTTCTTT. Supplemented by reference TRBV9 and TRBJ1-1, the full variable domain reads DSGVTQTPKHLITATGQRVTLRCSPRSGDLSVYWYQQSLDQGLQFLIQYYNGEERAKGNILERFSAQQFPDLHSELNLSSLELGDSALYFCASSVSMSTGSNTEAFFGQGTRLTVV.

The chain links TRBV6-1 to TRBJ1-4, with 7 bases fitting TRBD1. CDR1 is MNHNS, CDR2 SASEGT, per germline. The CDR3 sequence is 17 residues long. Unmatched junction bases numbered 17, after V lost 6 bases and J lost 7 bases. In DNA form, the CDR3 reads TGTGCCAGCAGAGAAAAACCCGACAGGGATGGGTTTGAAAAACTGTTTTTT. Translating it yields CASREKPDRDGFEKLFF.